This entry lists 14 T cell receptor beta chains sequenced from one sample in a study of cytomegalovirus exposure and HLA in healthy donors. 60 Vbeta and 13 Jbeta primers were used in PCR. TCRdb's table, derived via immunoSEQ multiplex PCR, lists solely in-frame clones and lacks some. The table includes some 85,000 clones, over 60% detected once. The sequenced sample consisted of PBMCs. These TCRs come from a man aged 25-40 years in good health and CMV-seronegative.

The chain is built from TRBV2 and TRBJ2-7; D gene unclear. Looked up from germline, CDR1 is SNHLY and CDR2 is FYNNEI. The CDR3 is 12 amino acids. V lost 4 bases to trimming and J lost 6 bases, with 10 bases between them. CDR3 in amino acids: CASSGAGFEQYF. The CDR3 DNA sequence: TGTGCCAGCAGTGGGGCAGGATTCGAGCAGTACTTC.

This sequence joins TRBV7-2 and TRBJ2-3; 13 nucleotides agree with TRBD2. V gave up 4 bases and J gave up 14 bases; unmatched junction bases: 9. Germline CDR1 SGHTA, CDR2 FQGNSA. The CDR3 totals 14 residues. The CDR3 sequence: CASSSGLAGVVRYF. The CDR3 nucleotides are TGTGCCAGCAGCTCCGGACTAGCGGGAGTTGTGCGGTATTTT.

J is TRBJ1-4 and V is TRBV19, with D hard to call. Trimming removed 2 bases from V and 2 bases from J, with 9 bases in between. The length of the CDR3 is 15 residues. Germline V lookup: CDR1 LNHDA, CDR2 SQIVND (reference sequence). The CDR3 bases are TGTGCCAGTAGTATATCCGTCGGTACTAATGAAAAACTGTTTTTT. This encodes CASSISVGTNEKLFF.

The chain has TRBV28 and TRBJ2-1; 11 bases are shared with TRBD2. The CDR3 contains 16 residues. V gave up 6 bases and J gave up 7 bases; unmatched junction bases: 11. Germline-derived CDR1 and CDR2 are MDHEN and SYDVKM. The DNA for the CDR3 is TGTGCCAGCAGCTCATCTCTAGCGGGAGGAGGGAATGAGCAGTTCTTC. It encodes CASSSSLAGGGNEQFF. Full variable domain (remainder filled in from reference TRBV28 and TRBJ2-1): DVKVTQSSRYLVKRTGEKVFLECVQDMDHENMFWYRQDPGLGLRLIYFSYDVKMKEKGDIPEGYSVSREKKERFSLILESASTNQTSMYLCASSSSLAGGGNEQFFGPGTRLTVL.

The chain joins TRBV6-7 to TRBJ1-3, with 7 bases lining up with TRBD1. TRBV6-7 is filed as an ORF, its function uncertain. The trim removed 6 bases at V and 1 base at J, leaving 9 bases unmatched. This CDR3 contains 16 residues. This CDR3 is CASRWTGTISGNTIYF. The CDR3, as DNA: TGTGCCAGCAGATGGACAGGTACGATTTCTGGAAACACCATATATTTT.

The V and J genes are TRBV13 and TRBJ2-5; 11 nucleotides align to TRBD1. This CDR3 region has 13 residues. The germline V gene encodes CDR1 PRHDT and CDR2 FYEKMQ (reference sequence). V shed 5 bases, J shed 13 bases, and the junction held 9 bases outside the gene matches. The CDR3 loop reads CASSEGQGVSLYF. In nucleotides, the CDR3 is TGTGCCAGCAGCGAGGGACAGGGGGTCTCCCTGTACTTC. The variable domain in full, completed from reference TRBV13 and TRBJ2-5, reads AAGVIQSPRHLIKEKRETATLKCYPIPRHDTVYWYQQGPGQDPQFLISFYEKMQSDKGSIPDRFSAQQFSDYHSELNMSSLELGDSALYFCASSEGQGVSLYFGPGTRLLVL.

The J gene is TRBJ1-6, the V gene TRBV10-1, with a possible D match to TRBD1 (6 bases). Trimming took off 5 bases at V and 12 bases at J, with 11 bases between the two ends. CDR3 length equals 12 residues. From germline, CDR1 is WNHNN and CDR2 SYGVQD (reference sequence). The CDR3 region has the DNA TGCGCCAGCAGTATACAGGGTGGACCCCTCCACTTT. Protein product: CASSIQGGPLHF.

This clone has only a few counts. The chain is built from TRBV6-5 and TRBJ1-6; D unresolved. V lost 4 bases and J 9 bases, leaving 13 bases between the germline ends. The germline CDR1 and CDR2 sequences are MNHEY and SVGAGI. This CDR3 spans 14 amino acids. The CDR3 region has the DNA TGTGCCAGCAGTTCCTCGACAATCGGTTCACCCCTCCACTTT. It encodes CASSSSTIGSPLHF.

About this clone: In the same sample, other DNA sequences code for this CDR3. This chain joins TRBV6-5 and TRBJ1-4, with unresolved D. The germline V gene encodes CDR1 MNHEY and CDR2 SVGAGI. This CDR3 region has 14 residues. V gave up 5 bases and J gave up 2 bases, with 9 bases separating them. The CDR3 here is CASSRVGTNEKLFF. The CDR3 nucleotides are TGTGCCAGCAGTCGAGTTGGTACTAATGAAAAACTGTTTTTT.

The V gene is TRBV29-1, the J gene TRBJ2-1; 9 nucleotides line up with TRBD2. V shed 5 bases and J 2 bases; nucleotides not matched to a gene: 4. Germline V gives CDR1 SQVTM, CDR2 ANQGSEA. There are 14 residues in the CDR3. The CDR3 DNA reads as TGCAGCGTTTTGGTAGCGGGAGCCTACAATGAGCAGTTCTTC. Translation: CSVLVAGAYNEQFF.

In DNA form, the CDR3 reads TGTGCCAGCAGCTTGGGGTTCGGGGCAGATACGCAGTATTTT. As protein: CASSLGFGADTQYF. This chain connects TRBV5-8 to TRBJ2-3; weak D call: TRBD2 (5 bases). V lost 0 bases and J 4 bases, leaving 9 bases between the germline ends. The CDR3 loop spans 14 amino acids. The germline V gene has CDR1 SGHTS and CDR2 YDEGEE.

The chain uses TRBV7-9 and TRBJ1-5, with D tentatively TRBD1 (5 bases). This CDR3 is 15 amino acids long. Germline-derived CDR1 and CDR2 are SEHNR and FQNEAQ (reference sequence). The CDR3 region is CSDRRGRECNQPQHF. CDR3 bases: TGTTCCGATAGGAGGGGAAGGGAGTGCAATCAGCCCCAGCATTTT.

The rearrangement links TRBV19 to TRBJ1-2; 10 positions agree with TRBD1. The CDR3 consists of 14 residues. Germline CDR1 is LNHDA and CDR2 is SQIVND (reference sequence). After removal of 7 bases from V and 8 bases from J, the junction contained 10 bases not matched to a gene. The CDR3 DNA follows: TGTGCCAGTACCTCGACAGGGGGCAGTGACGGCTACACCTTC. Its translation: CASTSTGGSDGYTF.

The chain carries TRBV27 and TRBJ2-7; no reliable D call. CDR3 length: 15 residues. Germline V lookup: CDR1 MNHEY, CDR2 SMNVEV (reference sequence). V was pared by 0 bases and J by 7 bases, with 16 bases between. CDR3 residues: CASSLSSPMSHEQYF. DNA of the CDR3: TGTGCCAGCAGTTTATCGAGCCCTATGTCGCATGAGCAGTACTTC.